A selection of T cell receptor beta chains follows, all from one sample in a study of blood T cell repertoires in COVID-19. Assay used: immunoSEQ multiplex PCR; TCRdb lists only in-frame clones, some missing. This table holds roughly 280,000 clones, 85% to 90% found once. The sequenced sample was PBMCs or T cells enriched from blood (not recorded which). These receptors were taken from a woman aged 18-30 years who had recovered from COVID-19. Each CDR3 is given without its conserved first and last residue. Each record gives: clone size, V gene, CDR3 protein. Not all rows give a size; the values are once, few, many and, for expanded clones, a class.

>NA|TRBV16
ASSHYVVAGNEKLF
>NA|TRBV28
ASSLPTGDNSPLH
>NA|TRBV28
ASSFPGLAANTGELF
>NA|TRBV5-1
ASSLEAQGLYNEQF
>NA|TRBV5-5
ASSLTEYGYT
>NA|TRBV6-5
ASFTRPNTGELF
>NA|TRBV18
ASSPYSGGVPYEQY
>NA|TRBV3-1/TRBV3-2
ASSQDLTGDGIKEGGYT
>once|TRBV5-1
ASSLGAGVDGYT
>once|TRBV27
ASSPHLGSGASYNEQF
>NA|TRBV3-1/TRBV3-2
ASSQDISTGGGYT
>NA|TRBV28
ASSSTANSGANVLT
>NA|TRBV28
ASSFWEGARSYEQY
>NA|TRBV6-4
ASRNRFEGATNEKLF
>once|TRBV29-1
SVVGTGAAYEQY
>NA|TRBV13
ASSWNLGSGNTIY
>once|TRBV5-1
ASSLRDIYNEQF
>NA|TRBV6-5
ASSNLGTAEAF
>NA|TRBV4-1
ASSQEGIRQSPNYGYT
>NA|TRBV6-2/TRBV6-3
ASSFAPSGGAAQY
>NA|TRBV2
ASPRASGGDGYT
>NA|TRBV28
ASSRQGLSYEQY
>NA|TRBV18
ASSPDRVGNSPLH
>NA|TRBV30
ACLGQGTYEQY
>few|TRBV18
ASSTQGANQPQH
>NA|TRBV18
ASSPTVTSGTQKTQY